Listed below are T cell receptor beta chains from one sample, sequenced in a study of control samples from healthy donors and cancer patients. TCRdb keeps only in-frame clones here, not all; method: immunoSEQ multiplex PCR. The sample consists of 88,000 or so clones, roughly 94% of them appearing once. The sample consisted of blood. The receptors derive from a woman aged 18-29 years in good health. Both conserved end residues are part of each CDR3. A D gene is named only where the DNA matches it firmly. For some rows the clone size is stated as once, few or many, or as a class when expanded; others skip it.

d_gene	len	j_gene	abundance	v_gene	CDR3aa	CDR3nt
.	13	TRBJ2-7	.	TRBV7-9	CASRGTDSYEQYF	TGTGCCAGCAGGGGAACGGACAGCTACGAGCAGTACTTC
.	15	TRBJ2-5	once	TRBV27	CASSSRTDLGETQYF	TGTGCCAGCAGTTCCCGGACGGACCTCGGAGAGACCCAGTACTTC
.	15	TRBJ1-2	.	TRBV5-5	CASSPPGRQNYGYTF	TGTGCCAGCAGCCCACCTGGACGCCAAAACTATGGCTACACCTTC
.	11	TRBJ1-1	many	TRBV20-1	CSARELTEAFF	TGCAGTGCTAGAGAGTTGACTGAAGCTTTCTTT
.	15	TRBJ1-2	once	TRBV28	CASSSPPPGFYGYTF	TGTGCCAGCAGTTCCCCACCGCCGGGTTTCTATGGCTACACCTTC
TRBD2	15	TRBJ2-1	.	TRBV4-3	CASSQAGGSYNEQFF	TGCGCCAGCAGCCAAGCGGGAGGCTCCTACAATGAGCAGTTCTTC
.	15	TRBJ1-2	.	TRBV5-1	CASSTGPGLLYGYTF	TGCGCCAGCAGCACCGGTCCGGGACTACTCTATGGCTACACCTTC
TRBD2	16	TRBJ2-7	.	TRBV5-1	CASSPGGAESSYEQYF	TGCGCCAGCAGCCCGGGGGGGGCCGAGAGCTCCTACGAGCAGTACTTC
.	15	TRBJ1-5	once	TRBV5-6	CASSATGYSNQPQHF	TGTGCCAGCAGCGCCACCGGTTATAGCAATCAGCCCCAGCATTTT
.	15	TRBJ1-6	.	TRBV19	CASRPGTTDNSPLHF	TGTGCCAGTAGACCAGGGACCACAGATAATTCACCCCTCCACTTT
.	15	TRBJ2-5	.	TRBV14	CASSLAGLGGETQYF	TGTGCCAGCAGCCTCGCCGGGTTGGGTGGAGAGACCCAGTACTTC
TRBD2	17	TRBJ2-3	.	TRBV19	CASSIVRAGGSTDTQYF	TGTGCCAGTAGTATAGTCCGAGCGGGAGGCTCCACAGATACGCAGTATTTT
TRBD2	16	TRBJ2-3	once	TRBV7-8	CASSVTSGGRTDTQYF	TGTGCCAGCAGCGTTACTAGCGGGGGACGCACAGATACGCAGTATTTT
.	13	TRBJ1-1	.	TRBV19	CASSQGKNTEAFF	TGTGCCAGTTCACAGGGTAAGAACACTGAAGCTTTCTTT
.	14	TRBJ2-3	once	TRBV9	CASSEARRTDTQYF	TGTGCCAGCAGCGAGGCTCGTCGCACAGATACGCAGTATTTT
TRBD1	14	TRBJ1-5	.	TRBV27	CASSRGQKLQPQHF	TGCGCCAGCAGCCGGGGACAGAAACTCCAGCCCCAGCATTTT
.	14	TRBJ1-5	.	TRBV5-3	CARSLGREDQPQHF	TGTGCCAGAAGCTTGGGCAGGGAGGATCAGCCCCAGCATTTT
TRBD2	19	TRBJ2-5	.	TRBV28	CASSSPLTSGRALGETQYF	TGTGCCAGCAGTTCTCCCCTGACTAGCGGGAGGGCCTTAGGGGAGACCCAGTACTTC
.	15	TRBJ1-5	.	TRBV4-1	CASSQARISNQPQHF	TGCGCCAGCAGCCAAGCCAGGATTAGCAATCAGCCCCAGCATTTT
.	15	TRBJ1-3	once	TRBV7-2	CASSPAGTRGNTIYF	TGTGCCAGCAGCCCGGCCGGGACAAGGGGAAACACCATATATTTT
.	13	TRBJ1-2	once	TRBV19	CASSIDGRYGYTF	TGTGCCAGTAGTATAGATGGGCGATATGGCTACACCTTC
TRBD1	14	TRBJ2-7	.	TRBV19	CASSIGQGTYEQYF	TGTGCCAGTAGTATTGGACAGGGAACCTACGAGCAGTACTTC
TRBD1	15	TRBJ1-1	.	TRBV7-9	CASSRQTGTNTEAFF	TGTGCCAGCAGTCGACAGACAGGGACGAACACTGAAGCTTTCTTT
.	15	TRBJ2-2	.	TRBV5-4	CASSLGQLHTGELFF	TGTGCCAGCAGCTTGGGGCAGCTACACACCGGGGAGCTGTTTTTT
.	12	TRBJ1-2	.	TRBV7-9	CASSLDFYGYTF	TGTGCCAGCAGCTTAGACTTCTATGGCTACACCTTC
.	14	TRBJ1-6	.	TRBV7-2	CASSSRWTNSPLHF	TGTGCCAGCAGCTCCCGTTGGACCAATTCACCCCTCCACTTT
TRBD1	15	TRBJ2-3	.	TRBV5-1	CASSSGQGRTDTQYF	TGCGCCAGCAGCTCCGGACAGGGTAGGACAGATACGCAGTATTTT
TRBD2	16	TRBJ2-3	.	TRBV7-9	CASSLLAGGLTDTQYF	TGTGCCAGCAGCTTGCTGGCGGGGGGCCTCACAGATACGCAGTATTTT
.	14	TRBJ2-5	.	TRBV5-1	CASSLYVPGETQYF	TGCGCCAGCAGCTTGTACGTTCCAGGAGAGACCCAGTACTTC
.	15	TRBJ2-3	once	TRBV6-4	CASSDRAASTDTQYF	TGTGCCAGCAGTGACAGGGCGGCTAGCACAGATACGCAGTATTTT
.	13	TRBJ2-7	.	TRBV10-1	CASSESGEREQYF	TGCGCCAGCAGTGAGTCGGGGGAACGCGAGCAGTACTTC
TRBD2	17	TRBJ2-1	.	TRBV24-1	CATSDDRGGGNYNEQFF	TGTGCCACCAGTGATGACCGGGGGGGCGGGAACTACAATGAGCAGTTCTTC
TRBD1	16	TRBJ1-1	.	TRBV3-1/TRBV3-2	CASSHNRDRGLTEAFF	TGTGCCAGCAGTCACAATCGGGACAGGGGGCTTACTGAAGCTTTCTTT
.	13	TRBJ2-5	.	TRBV27	CASSSLPDELQYF	TGTGCCAGCAGTTCTCTACCGGACGAACTCCAGTACTTC
.	15	TRBJ2-3	.	TRBV19	CASSIESASTDTQYF	TGTGCCAGTAGTATAGAATCCGCTAGCACAGATACGCAGTATTTT